This is a list of T cell receptor beta chains from one sample in a study of shared clonotypes between healthy human individuals. The protocol was immunoSEQ multiplex PCR, while the TCRdb copy is restricted to in-frame clones and leaves out a portion. The sample lists 950,000 to 1,300,000 clones, about three quarters seen once, with approximately 1.3% in the top ten. Input material: memory CD4+ T cells sorted from blood. The receptors come from a young man in good health. The CDR3 runs from the conserved cysteine through the conserved F or W. The D gene is left open where the match is weak.

TRBJ1-2,-,TRBV29-1,CSVGARGNYGYTF
TRBJ1-1,-,TRBV28,CASFRGGLNTEAFF
TRBJ2-5,TRBD1,TRBV29-1,CSVDRTGGGETQYF
TRBJ2-1,-,TRBV11-2,CASSLDPRSSYNEQFF
TRBJ2-2,-,TRBV5-1,CASSPLATANTGELFF
TRBJ1-2,-,TRBV10-1,CASSRATNYGYTF
TRBJ2-3,-,TRBV9,CASSPPADTQYF
TRBJ1-2,TRBD1,TRBV28,CASRSTGGEYGYTF
TRBJ1-3,-,TRBV7-2,CASSLTGLRGNTIYF
TRBJ1-5,TRBD1,TRBV25-1,CASSGGQGGNQPQHF
TRBJ1-5,-,TRBV6-5,CASTVDFYSNQPQHF
TRBJ1-2,-,TRBV2,CASSYPMGGAGTIYGYTF
TRBJ2-7,TRBD2,TRBV5-4,CASSGGTSGNYEQYF
TRBJ2-7,-,TRBV5-1,CASSLESANSEQYF
TRBJ1-1,-,TRBV15,CATSPFGGGTEAFF
TRBJ1-6,-,TRBV19,CASSIGLPGSPLHF
TRBJ1-3,-,TRBV29-1,CSVTGSGLRGDSGNTIYF
TRBJ2-3,-,TRBV6-6,CASRPRTASTDTQYF
TRBJ1-5,TRBD1,TRBV18,CASSPTGGNNQPQHF
TRBJ1-2,-,TRBV19,CASNMGGPTDGYTF
TRBJ2-7,TRBD2,TRBV6-1,CASSEQPGGSEQYF
TRBJ2-7,-,TRBV7-2,CASSPGGRSSYEQYF
TRBJ2-5,-,TRBV11-2,CASSLVPYGITKPETQYF
TRBJ2-7,-,TRBV30,CAWSVWGRGTYEQYF
TRBJ1-2,TRBD1,TRBV6-1,CASSEGDRFSHPNYGYTF
TRBJ1-5,-,TRBV27,CASSLTLTPDQPQHF
TRBJ2-7,-,TRBV19,CASSILDGAPYEQYF
TRBJ2-1,-,TRBV5-4,CASSLDLHNEQFF
TRBJ1-5,-,TRBV6-1,CASSDGNQPQHF
TRBJ2-7,-,TRBV5-1,CASSPYIGPTTFYEQYF
TRBJ2-7,-,TRBV7-2,CASSLEGHYEQYF
TRBJ1-6,-,TRBV6-1,CASSEAASPNSPLHF
TRBJ1-5,-,TRBV2,CASSDVGGQPQHF
TRBJ2-1,-,TRBV7-2,CASSLGTAFYNEQFF
TRBJ1-3,-,TRBV18,CASSPMDNSGNTIYF
TRBJ2-5,TRBD2,TRBV4-3,CASSLSGTSGETQYF